These 12 T cell receptor beta chains share one sample of origin, sequenced in a study of naive and memory T cell subsets. Overall study findings and caveats: Naive repertoires, especially CD8, held a few larger clonotypes, possibly memory cells re-expressing CD45RA.

An equimolar mix of two oligonucleotides served as the beta constant-region primer for TRBC1 and TRBC2. Four rounds of PCR amplified the ligated cDNA using nested alpha and beta constant-region primers plus SP2. TCRdb called the UMI-ligation and nested PCR reads again in MiXCR, with one record for every CDR3 protein. The sample consists of 120,000 to 150,000 distinct CDR3 sequences, approximately 21% of them appearing once. Antigens for these TCRs are unknown. Sequenced: naive CD8+ T cells from blood. These receptors originate from a human donor in good health.

This clonotype came up a few times. The chain recombines TRBV27 with TRBJ2-6; no clear D gene. Trimming pared 3 bases from V and 1 base from J, leaving 4 bases between. Per the germline V gene, CDR1 is MNHEY and CDR2 is SMNVEV (reference sequence). This CDR3 contains 14 residues. The CDR3 region has the DNA TGTGCCAGCAGTTTTGGGTCTGGGGCCAACGTCCTGACTTTC. Protein: CASSFGSGANVLTF.

There are a few counts of this clonotype. This CDR3 reads CASSLVSGQGYEQYF. DNA of the CDR3: TGTGCCAGCAGCTTAGTTTCGGGACAGGGCTACGAGCAGTACTTC. This chain joins TRBV7-9 and TRBJ2-7, with 9 bases fitting TRBD1. The CDR3 contains 15 residues. Unmatched junction bases numbered 4, after V lost 1 base and J lost 3 bases. Germline V CDR1 and CDR2: SEHNR, FQNEAQ (reference sequence).

V is TRBV24-1 and J is TRBJ2-5; D tentatively reads TRBD1 or TRBD2 (5 bases each). This CDR3 has 15 amino acids. V lost 10 bases and J lost 2, with 19 bases in between. Germline loops: CDR1 KGHDR, CDR2 SFDVKD. DNA for the CDR3: TGTGCCACTCAATCCGGGACGAAGCCTCAAGAGACCCAGTACTTC. Its protein is CATQSGTKPQETQYF.

This chain joins TRBV28 and TRBJ2-7; D ambiguous. Trimming stripped 2 bases from V and 7 bases from J, with 18 bases between. Germline assignment: CDR1 MDHEN and CDR2 SYDVKM. This CDR3 comprises 15 residues. The CDR3 spells CASSLNDLVNREQYF. CDR3 DNA sequence: TGTGCCAGCAGTTTAAATGATCTGGTGAATCGGGAGCAGTACTTC.

This clonotype was observed a few times. The gene calls are TRBV7-9 and TRBJ1-5; the D is unclear. The length of the CDR3 is 12 residues. The V end lost 1 base, the J end lost 9 bases, and 7 bases lay between the germline ends. The germline V gene has CDR1 SEHNR and CDR2 FQNEAQ (reference sequence). In DNA form, the CDR3 reads TGTGCCAGCAGCTTAGGAAGTTGGCCCCAGCATTTT. This encodes CASSLGSWPQHF.

The V and J genes are TRBV30 and TRBJ1-5, with D possibly matching TRBD1 (6 bases). The length of the CDR3 is 13 residues. The germline V gene has CDR1 GTSNPN and CDR2 SVGIG (reference sequence). The ends were cut back, 2 bases at V and 9 bases at J, with 14 bases in the middle. The CDR3, as DNA: TGTGCCTGGAGTCTGGGGGGCGCTGGGCCCCAGCATTTT. Encoded protein: CAWSLGGAGPQHF.

This chain uses TRBV18 with TRBJ2-1, with D tentatively TRBD1 (5 bases). Trimming took 0 bases from V and 5 from J, leaving 8 bases between them. CDR1 is KGHSH and CDR2 is LQKENI in the germline V gene. This CDR3 comprises 14 residues. The CDR3 reads CASSPPHRHNEQFF. In DNA form, the CDR3 reads TGTGCCAGCTCACCACCTCACAGGCACAATGAGCAGTTCTTC.

This clonotype has a handful of counts. This chain joins TRBV27 and TRBJ2-1; D gene uncertain. Trimming took off 10 bases at V and 9 bases at J, with 13 bases between the two ends. The CDR3 is 11 amino acids. Germline V gene sequence: CDR1 MNHEY, CDR2 SMNVEV (reference sequence). This chain's CDR3 is CAILVYGEQFF. The CDR3 DNA sequence: TGTGCCATTTTGGTTTACGGTGAGCAGTTCTTC.

This clonotype occurred a few times. CDR3 in amino acids: CASSLRGQITDTQYF. As DNA, the CDR3 is TGTGCCAGCAGCTTACGGGGACAGATTACAGATACGCAGTATTTT. The V gene is TRBV7-6, the J gene TRBJ2-3; 7 positions agree with TRBD1. The germline CDR1 and CDR2 sequences are SGHVS and FNYEAQ. Germline trimming cut 2 bases from V and 3 bases from J; bases unmatched to any gene: 5. The length of the CDR3 is 15 residues.

The gene calls are TRBV20-1 and TRBJ2-1, with D tentatively TRBD2 (6 bases). This CDR3 has 14 residues. The germline V gene has CDR1 DFQATT and CDR2 SNEGSKA (reference sequence). V was trimmed by 1 base and J by 7 bases, leaving 14 bases between them. The CDR3 bases are TGCAGTGCTAGAGTCCGGGAGAACAAGAATGAGCAGTTCTTC. Translation: CSARVRENKNEQFF.

The gene calls are TRBV4-1 and TRBJ2-1, with 7 bases matching TRBD2. The CDR3 sequence is 16 residues long. The J segment lost 3 bases and the V segment lost 6 bases, leaving 11 bases of the junction unmatched. Germline V CDR1 and CDR2: MGHRA, YSYEKL. This CDR3 reads CASRNLGGRVYNEQFF. In DNA, the CDR3 is TGCGCCAGCAGAAACCTCGGCGGGAGAGTCTACAATGAGCAGTTCTTC.

The chain is built from TRBV4-1 and TRBJ2-1, with unresolved D. Per germline, CDR1 MGHRA and CDR2 YSYEKL. V gave up 3 bases and J gave up 5 bases, with 11 bases separating them. This CDR3 has 14 residues. The CDR3 loop reads CASSHNGPNNEQFF. The CDR3 DNA follows: TGCGCCAGCAGCCATAACGGCCCGAACAATGAGCAGTTCTTC.